A single sample is the source of the 26 T cell receptor beta chains below, sequenced in a study of CD8 T cells in Susac syndrome. Random hexamers primed reverse transcription of about 0.45 to 1 ug RNA. TCRdb independently ran MiXCR on the immunoSEQ multiplex PCR reads; one entry per CDR3 protein. Of about 200,000 distinct CDR3 sequences in the sample, roughly 94% were seen once. The sample was CD4+ T cells from PBMCs. These receptor sequences come from a human donor in good health.

The chain couples TRBV5-1 to TRBJ2-1, with 10 nucleotides matching TRBD2. This CDR3 has 14 residues. Germline V gives CDR1 SGHRS, CDR2 YFSETQ. The V segment lost 3 bases and the J segment 7 bases; nucleotides outside the gene matches: 4. The CDR3: CASSSTSGQNEQFF. The CDR3 DNA reads TGCGCCAGCAGCTCGACTAGCGGGCAAAATGAGCAGTTCTTC. Drawing the rest from reference TRBV5-1 and TRBJ2-1, the complete variable domain is KAGVTQTPRYLIKTRGQQVTLSCSPISGHRSVSWYQQTPGQGLQFLFEYFSETQRNKGNFPGRFSGRQFSNSRSEMNVSTLELGDSALYLCASSSTSGQNEQFFGPGTRLTVL.

The chain combines TRBV29-1 with TRBJ1-2; no clear D. The V end lost 4 bases, the J end lost 1 base, and 10 bases lay between the germline ends. This CDR3 spans 13 amino acids. Germline assignment: CDR1 SQVTM and CDR2 ANQGSEA. The CDR3 nucleotides are TGCAGCGTTGGCAGGAGGCTTAACTATGGCTACACCTTC. Amino acids: CSVGRRLNYGYTF.

The chain is built from TRBV7-9 and TRBJ1-2; 7 bases are shared with TRBD1. The length of the CDR3 is 12 residues. The V segment lost 5 bases and the J segment 7 bases; nucleotides outside the gene matches: 4. Germline CDR1 SEHNR, CDR2 FQNEAQ (reference sequence). DNA for the CDR3: TGTGCCAGCAGCCGGGACAGTTCTGGCTACACCTTC. Amino acid sequence: CASSRDSSGYTF.

This clonotype appeared once. The genes are TRBV20-1 and TRBJ1-1; 10 positions match TRBD1. From germline, CDR1 is DFQATT and CDR2 SNEGSKA (reference sequence). V shed 4 bases and J 3 bases; nucleotides not matched to a gene: 5. This CDR3 has 14 residues. The CDR3 here is CSATGGTGDTEAFF. Written as DNA, the CDR3 is TGCAGTGCTACCGGGGGGACAGGGGACACTGAAGCTTTCTTT.

The chain has TRBV12-3 or TRBV12-4 and TRBJ2-3; 12 nucleotides line up with TRBD2. CDR3 size: 19 residues. The V and J ends lost 6 bases and 2 bases, in that order; junction bases with no gene match: 15. In DNA, the CDR3 is TGTGCCAGCAGCCGTACGCTAGCGGGGGGGCTGTCTTACACAGATACGCAGTATTTT. Amino acid sequence: CASSRTLAGGLSYTDTQYF.

The gene calls are TRBV6-2 or TRBV6-3 and TRBJ2-5, with D tentatively TRBD1 or TRBD2 (5 bases each). Germline V gene data show CDR1 as MNHEY and CDR2 as SVGEGT. CDR3 length equals 13 residues. The V gene lost 6 bases and the J gene lost 4 bases, with 12 bases spanning the gap. In nucleotides, the CDR3 is TGTGCCAGCAGAACTGGGGGTGGAGAGACCCAGTACTTC. Encoded protein: CASRTGGGETQYF.

V and J are TRBV24-1 and TRBJ1-5, with D perhaps matching TRBD1 (5 bases). V shed 7 bases and J shed 8 bases, with 14 bases lying between them. This CDR3 spans 13 amino acids. Germline loops: CDR1 KGHDR, CDR2 SFDVKD. The CDR3 spells CATSQRFREPQHF. The CDR3 region has the DNA TGTGCCACCAGCCAGAGATTCAGGGAGCCCCAGCATTTT.

The gene calls are TRBV2 and TRBJ2-3; D uncertain. Germline V gene lookup returns CDR1 SNHLY and CDR2 FYNNEI. With 6 bases removed from V and 0 bases from J, the gap between germline ends came to 4 bases. The CDR3 is 12 amino acids. The chain's CDR3 is CASRESTDTQYF. The CDR3, as DNA: TGTGCCAGCAGGGAGAGCACAGATACGCAGTATTTT.

This chain joins TRBV3-1 and TRBJ2-7; possibly TRBD1 for D (5 bases). Germline V lookup: CDR1 LGHDT, CDR2 YNNKEL (reference sequence). The CDR3 loop spans 14 amino acids. V lost 4 bases, J lost 3 bases, and 13 bases lay in between. The CDR3 DNA reads as TGTGCCAGCAGCCCGACAGCCGACTTCTACGAGCAGTACTTC. It codes for CASSPTADFYEQYF.

This clonotype was seen once. CDR3 DNA sequence: TGTGCCAGTAGTAGGGGACTAGCGGAAGAGCAGTTCTTC. This gives the protein CASSRGLAEEQFF. V and J are TRBV19 and TRBJ2-1, with 11 bases fitting TRBD2. Germline V lookup: CDR1 LNHDA, CDR2 SQIVND (reference sequence). With 4 bases clipped from V and 10 bases from J, the junction kept 3 bases outside the gene matches. The CDR3 runs to 13 residues.

The chain is built from TRBV23-1 and TRBJ2-7, with 12 bases that match TRBD2. TRBV23-1 is known as an ORF, though its function is uncertain. This CDR3 region has 17 residues. The V gene end was trimmed by 3 bases and the J gene end by 2 bases; junction bases not matched to a gene: 8. In DNA form, the CDR3 reads TGCGCCAGCAGTCAGACTAGCGGGAGTACCTGCCCCTACGAGCAGTACGTC. Translating it yields CASSQTSGSTCPYEQYV.

The V call is TRBV15, the J call TRBJ2-1; D is perhaps TRBD2 (6 bases). Germline loops: CDR1 LNHNV, CDR2 YYDKDF (reference sequence). CDR3 length equals 15 residues. V lost 5 bases and J lost 7, with 18 bases in between. The CDR3 region has the DNA TGTGCCACCAGCGTCCGGGACCTTGCGGGGAATGAGCAGTTCTTC. It specifies CATSVRDLAGNEQFF. The full variable domain, its missing parts supplied by reference TRBV15 and TRBJ2-1, is DAMVIQNPRYQVTQFGKPVTLSCSQTLNHNVMYWYQQKSSQAPKLLFHYYDKDFNNEADTPDNFQSRRPNTSFCFLDIRSPGLGDTAMYLCATSVRDLAGNEQFFGPGTRLTVL.

This clonotype showed up just once. The V and J genes are TRBV14 and TRBJ2-7; D is possibly TRBD1 (5 bases). The CDR3 has 16 residues. V lost 2 bases, J lost 2 bases, and 16 bases lay in between. In germline, CDR1 is SGHDN, CDR2 FVKESK. The CDR3 reads CASSQSTGAITYEQYF. CDR3 nucleotide sequence: TGTGCCAGCAGCCAATCCACTGGGGCGATAACCTACGAGCAGTACTTC.

The V and J genes are TRBV7-9 and TRBJ2-3; D perhaps matches TRBD1 (6 bases). The length of the CDR3 is 12 residues. V shed 3 bases and J shed 7 bases, with 8 bases lying between them. Per germline, CDR1 SEHNR and CDR2 FQNEAQ (reference sequence). This chain's CDR3 is CASSFGDNTQYF. CDR3 in DNA: TGTGCCAGCAGCTTTGGGGACAATACGCAGTATTTT.

This sequence joins TRBV3-1 and TRBJ1-1, with TRBD1 matching 8 bases. Germline values: CDR1 LGHDT, CDR2 YNNKEL (reference sequence). The CDR3 contains 14 residues. The trim removed 2 bases at V and 5 bases at J, leaving 4 bases unmatched. This CDR3 is CASSQWTGTTEAFF. The CDR3 nucleotides are TGTGCCAGCAGCCAATGGACAGGGACTACTGAAGCTTTCTTT.

This chain's CDR3 is CASSLAQGTLGYTF. The DNA for the CDR3 is TGTGCCAGCAGCTTAGCTCAGGGGACTCTTGGCTACACCTTC. This chain joins TRBV7-9 and TRBJ1-2, with a tentative D call TRBD1 (6 bases). Trimming left V 0 bases short and J 7 bases short, with 12 bases between. Germline V CDR1 and CDR2: SEHNR, FQNEAQ (reference sequence). The CDR3 covers 14 residues.

This sequence joins TRBV9 and TRBJ2-7; D not certain. The germline CDR1 and CDR2 sequences are SGDLS and YYNGEE. The V gene lost 4 bases and the J gene lost 3 bases, with 11 bases spanning the gap. CDR3 size: 13 residues. The DNA for the CDR3 is TGTGCCAGCAGCTCTCCCCCCTACTACGAGCAGTACTTC. Translating gives CASSSPPYYEQYF.

The chain joins TRBV20-1 to TRBJ2-7; TRBD1 matches 10 bases. Germline trimming cut 6 bases from V and 5 bases from J; bases unmatched to any gene: 13. The CDR3 consists of 15 residues. Looked up from germline, CDR1 is DFQATT and CDR2 is SNEGSKA (reference sequence). The CDR3 DNA follows: TGCAGTGCCCCCCAAGTCGGGACAGGGGCGAACGAGCAGTACTTC. This translates into CSAPQVGTGANEQYF.

The chain recombines TRBV3-1 with TRBJ2-5; D possibly corresponds to TRBD2 (5 bases). The CDR3 runs 13 residues. CDR1 LGHDT and CDR2 YNNKEL come from the germline V gene (reference sequence). With 4 bases removed from V and 13 bases from J, the gap between germline ends came to 19 bases. The CDR3 region has the DNA TGTGCCAGCAGCCCCTTCTACGTCACTGGACTGTACTTC. This sequence encodes CASSPFYVTGLYF.

The chain carries TRBV9 and TRBJ2-1; the D gene could be TRBD1 or TRBD2 (5 bases each). Germline-derived CDR1 and CDR2 are SGDLS and YYNGEE. With 3 bases removed from V and 0 bases from J, the gap between germline ends came to 10 bases. This CDR3 has 15 amino acids. The CDR3 loop is CASSAGTGSYNEQFF. The DNA for the CDR3 is TGTGCCAGCAGCGCCGGGACGGGCTCCTACAATGAGCAGTTCTTC. The variable domain in full, with the rest retrieved from reference TRBV9 and TRBJ2-1, is DSGVTQTPKHLITATGQRVTLRCSPRSGDLSVYWYQQSLDQGLQFLIQYYNGEERAKGNILERFSAQQFPDLHSELNLSSLELGDSALYFCASSAGTGSYNEQFFGPGTRLTVL.

The chain joins TRBV2 to TRBJ2-5; D possibly uses TRBD1 or TRBD2 (5 bases each). V shed 8 bases and J shed 2 bases, with 12 bases lying between them. The CDR3 length is 13 residues. The germline V gene encodes CDR1 SNHLY and CDR2 FYNNEI. The CDR3 loop is CASGRREQETQYF. In nucleotides, the CDR3 is TGTGCCAGCGGGCGCAGGGAGCAAGAGACCCAGTACTTC.

V is TRBV20-1 and J is TRBJ2-5, with D possibly being TRBD1 (6 bases). Germline V gene sequence: CDR1 DFQATT, CDR2 SNEGSKA (reference sequence). V was cut by 2 bases and J by 2 bases, with 12 bases left in between. The CDR3 has 14 residues. In DNA form, the CDR3 reads TGCAGTGCTAGAACAGGGACGGGACAAGAGACCCAGTACTTC. It yields the protein CSARTGTGQETQYF.

This clonotype came up once. The chain carries TRBV15 and TRBJ2-1, with 7 bases matching TRBD2. Germline loops: CDR1 LNHNV, CDR2 YYDKDF (reference sequence). V shed 6 bases, J shed 1 base, and the junction held 3 bases outside the gene matches. The CDR3 is 14 residues long. The CDR3 nucleotides read TGTGCCACCAGAGGGGAGGGGTCCTACAATGAGCAGTTCTTC. Translated: CATRGEGSYNEQFF.

The chain employs TRBV15 and TRBJ2-7, with TRBD1 matching over 7 bases. J gave up 2 bases and V 1 base, and 2 bases lay outside the gene matches. This CDR3 has 14 residues. The germline gives CDR1 LNHNV, CDR2 YYDKDF (reference sequence). The CDR3 sequence: CATSRGGGTYEQYF. The CDR3 region has the DNA TGTGCCACCAGCAGAGGAGGGGGCACCTACGAGCAGTACTTC.

V usage is TRBV20-1 and J usage is TRBJ2-1, with D perhaps being TRBD1 or TRBD2 (6 bases each). The CDR3 has 12 amino acids. Looked up from germline, CDR1 is DFQATT and CDR2 is SNEGSKA (reference sequence). The CDR3 loop is CSSGGGYNEQFF. In DNA form, the CDR3 reads TGCAGCTCCGGGGGCGGCTACAATGAGCAGTTCTTC.

This chain links TRBV29-1 with TRBJ2-5; D is possibly TRBD2 (6 bases). Trimming stripped 6 bases from V and 1 base from J, with 12 bases between. The CDR3 is 13 amino acids. Looked up from germline, CDR1 is SQVTM and CDR2 is ANQGSEA. CDR3 residues: CSVLGGFQETQYF. CDR3 sequence (DNA): TGCAGCGTCCTGGGGGGATTCCAAGAGACCCAGTACTTC. The entire variable domain, with the rest obtained from reference TRBV29-1 and TRBJ2-5, is as follows: SAVISQKPSRDICQRGTSLTIQCQVDSQVTMMFWYRQQPGQSLTLIATANQGSEATYESGFVIDKFPISRPNLTFSTLTVSNMSPEDSSIYLCSVLGGFQETQYFGPGTRLLVL.